The 22 T cell receptor beta chains listed next were all sequenced from one sample in a study of blood T cell repertoires in COVID-19. TCRdb's table, derived via immunoSEQ multiplex PCR, lists solely in-frame clones and lacks some. The sample shows around 470,000 clones, roughly 91% of them seen only once. The sequencing sample was made of PBMCs or T cells enriched from blood (not recorded which). These receptors were obtained from a man aged 18 to 35 who had recovered from COVID-19.

J is TRBJ1-1 and V is TRBV28, with unresolved D. V lost 3 bases to trimming and J lost 3 bases, with 11 bases between them. From germline, CDR1 is MDHEN and CDR2 SYDVKM. This CDR3 has 14 amino acids. The CDR3 sequence is CASSFHREDTEAFF. The DNA for the CDR3 is TGTGCCAGCAGTTTCCACCGGGAGGACACTGAAGCTTTCTTT.

The genes are TRBV7-2 and TRBJ1-2; 7 positions agree with TRBD1. This CDR3 is built from 15 residues. CDR1 is SGHTA and CDR2 is FQGNSA in the germline V gene. Losses at the gene ends were 5 bases for V and 4 bases for J; bases not matched to a gene: 10. CDR3 sequence reads: CASSPGQARGYGYTF. In nucleotides, the CDR3 is TGTGCCAGCAGCCCCGGACAGGCAAGGGGCTATGGCTACACCTTC.

V gene TRBV5-3 combines with J gene TRBJ2-1, with D possibly TRBD2 on 5 matching bases. TRBV5-3 is marked as an open reading frame, function uncertain. The CDR3 is 18 amino acids. V lost 4 bases to trimming and J lost 0 bases, with 20 bases between them. CDR3 coding DNA: TGTGCCAGAAGCGTGCCGGCGGGCAGCAGAAACTCCTACAATGAGCAGTTCTTC. It codes for CARSVPAGSRNSYNEQFF.

This clone showed up just a few times. The chain employs TRBV2 and TRBJ1-5; D unresolved. CDR1 SNHLY and CDR2 FYNNEI come from the germline V gene. The CDR3 runs to 12 residues. V was pared by 4 bases and J by 7 bases, with 8 bases between. The CDR3 protein is CASSGLGQPQHF. The DNA for the CDR3 is TGTGCCAGCAGTGGCCTAGGACAGCCCCAGCATTTT.

The rearrangement uses TRBV11-3 and TRBJ1-6; TRBD1 matches at 7 bases. Germline V CDR1 and CDR2: SGHNT, YENEEA. The length of the CDR3 is 19 residues. V shed 5 bases and J 0 bases; nucleotides not matched to a gene: 13. CDR3 sequence reads: CASSLRKQGMSSYNSPLHF. DNA of the CDR3: TGTGCCAGCAGCCTTCGGAAACAGGGGATGAGCTCCTATAATTCACCCCTCCACTTT.

The J gene is TRBJ1-2, the V gene TRBV19; D unresolved. Germline V CDR1 and CDR2: LNHDA, SQIVND (reference sequence). The V and J ends lost 1 base and 0 bases respectively, with 6 bases between them. The CDR3 has 14 amino acids. CDR3 nucleotide sequence: TGTGCCAGTAGTATAGTACGGGCTAACTATGGCTACACCTTC. Its protein product is CASSIVRANYGYTF.

The gene calls are TRBV5-5 and TRBJ1-3; D is possibly TRBD1 (6 bases). Trimming removed 6 bases at V and 3 bases at J, with 16 bases between. The CDR3 extends over 15 amino acids. The germline CDR1 and CDR2 sequences are SGHKS and YYEKEE (reference sequence). The CDR3 DNA reads as TGTGCCAGCACCTTCAGGGGAATAATTGGAAACACCATATATTTT. Protein: CASTFRGIIGNTIYF.

This clone was recorded a few times. This chain uses TRBV6-5 with TRBJ2-2, with 7 bases matching TRBD2. Looked up from germline, CDR1 is MNHEY and CDR2 is SVGAGI. The length of the CDR3 is 15 residues. V was pared by 11 bases and J by 0 bases, with 9 bases of the junction left unmatched. CDR3 sequence: CAGGAGTPNTGELFF. DNA for the CDR3: TGTGCCGGCGGAGCGGGGACCCCGAACACCGGGGAGCTGTTTTTT.

J is TRBJ2-3 and V is TRBV2; 11 positions agree with TRBD1. Germline V lookup: CDR1 SNHLY, CDR2 FYNNEI. The CDR3 contains 19 residues. V was pared by 5 bases and J by 3 bases, with 16 bases of the junction left unmatched. In nucleotides, the CDR3 is TGTGCCAGCAGTAGGACAGGGGGCGCTGACGGGGCAACTACAGATACGCAGTATTTT. Translated: CASSRTGGADGATTDTQYF.

The chain carries TRBV18 and TRBJ2-3; TRBD1 agrees at 7 bases. V was clipped by 5 bases and J by 0 bases; unmatched bases: 5. Germline CDR1 KGHSH, CDR2 LQKENI. CDR3 length: 15 residues. This chain's CDR3 is CASSLTGPSTDTQYF. The CDR3, as DNA: TGTGCCAGCTCATTGACAGGGCCTAGCACAGATACGCAGTATTTT. The variable domain in full, completed from reference TRBV18 and TRBJ2-3, reads NAGVMQNPRHLVRRRGQEARLRCSPMKGHSHVYWYRQLPEEGLKFMVYLQKENIIDESGMPKERFSAEFPKEGPSILRIQQVVRGDSAAYFCASSLTGPSTDTQYFGPGTRLTVL.

The gene calls are TRBV5-8 and TRBJ2-1; 9 nucleotides align to TRBD2. CDR1 and CDR2 (germline): SGHTS, YDEGEE. This CDR3 is built from 16 residues. V lost 0 bases to trimming and J lost 4 bases; unmatched junction nucleotides: 5. For the CDR3, the DNA is TGTGCCAGCAGCTTGGCCGCGGGACTAGCTTACAATGAGCAGTTCTTC. Protein: CASSLAAGLAYNEQFF.

This chain uses TRBV27 with TRBJ2-7; 9 bases match TRBD2. Looked up from germline, CDR1 is MNHEY and CDR2 is SMNVEV (reference sequence). This CDR3 contains 15 residues. V shed 10 bases and J 5 bases; nucleotides not matched to a gene: 15. The CDR3 DNA sequence: TGTGCCACAAAAGTCCTGGCGGGAGGGCCTAACGAGCAGTACTTC. It encodes CATKVLAGGPNEQYF.

In regard to this clone: Given a much more abundant clone one base away, this may be a read error. The chain employs TRBV12-3 or TRBV12-4 and TRBJ1-2, with 9 bases lining up with TRBD1. This CDR3 spans 13 amino acids. The V and J ends lost 6 bases and 4 bases, in that order; junction bases with no gene match: 3. DNA for the CDR3: TGTGCCAGCAGCATGACAGGGGGCTATGGCTACACCTTC. Translation gives CASSMTGGYGYTF.

This chain links TRBV3-1 (or the pseudogene TRBV3-2) with TRBJ1-6; perhaps TRBD1 as D (6 bases). The CDR3 is made up of 18 amino acids. V was cut by 3 bases and J by 5 bases, with 20 bases left in between. Germline lookup yields CDR1 LGHDT and CDR2 YNNKEL (reference sequence). CDR3 in amino acids: CASSHDSGTPVDNSPLHF. The DNA of the CDR3 is TGTGCCAGCAGCCATGACTCCGGGACACCAGTGGATAATTCACCCCTCCACTTT.

This clone was seen just once. The rearrangement joins TRBV28 to TRBJ1-2; TRBD1 agrees at 7 bases. Germline V CDR1 and CDR2: MDHEN, SYDVKM. J gave up 2 bases and V 2 bases, and 2 bases lay outside the gene matches. The CDR3 has 14 residues. The CDR3 coding sequence is TGTGCCAGCAGTTTAACAGGGGCAAACTATGGCTACACCTTC. It translates to CASSLTGANYGYTF.

The genes are TRBV2 and TRBJ2-5; D is unresolved. V was shortened by 7 bases and J by 4 bases, with 10 bases between the two germline ends. CDR3 length equals 12 residues. Germline CDR1 reads SNHLY; CDR2 reads FYNNEI. The CDR3: CASNPGGETQYF. The CDR3 DNA reads TGTGCCAGCAATCCCGGTGGAGAGACCCAGTACTTC.

Here the CDR3 DNA reads TGCAGCGTTGGTCAGAATAGCAATCAGCCCCAGCATTTT. Its translation: CSVGQNSNQPQHF. The rearrangement uses TRBV29-1 and TRBJ1-5; D not certain. Trimming removed 4 bases at V and 0 bases at J, with 7 bases between. The germline gives CDR1 SQVTM, CDR2 ANQGSEA. The CDR3 is 13 residues long.

Comments on this clone: Germline is not matched at one junction end, which may reflect a read error. J is TRBJ1-2 and V is TRBV3-1 (or the pseudogene TRBV3-2); tentatively, D is TRBD1 (5 bases). The CDR3 sequence is 14 residues long. Per germline, CDR1 LGHDT and CDR2 YNNKEL (reference sequence). CDR3 in DNA: TGTGCCAGCAGCCAAACGACAGCGGACTACGGCTACACCTTC. Amino acids: CASSQTTADYGYTF.

The chain links TRBV5-1 to TRBJ2-1; 7 nucleotides agree with TRBD2. The CDR3 runs 11 residues. The V and J ends lost 5 bases and 9 bases, in that order; junction bases with no gene match: 2. Germline CDR1 SGHRS, CDR2 YFSETQ. The CDR3: CASRSGTEQFF. Written as DNA, the CDR3 is TGCGCCAGCAGAAGCGGGACTGAGCAGTTCTTC.

This sequence joins TRBV7-2 and TRBJ1-6; no definite D call. This CDR3 is 15 amino acids long. Per the germline V gene, CDR1 is SGHTA and CDR2 is FQGNSA. The V end lost 3 bases, the J end lost 5 bases, and 11 bases lay between the germline ends. The CDR3 is CASSFKAGDNSPLHF. CDR3 nucleotide sequence: TGTGCCAGCAGCTTTAAGGCAGGCGATAATTCACCCCTCCACTTT. Combining the CDR3 with reference TRBV7-2 and TRBJ1-6 gives the whole variable domain GAGVSQSPSNKVTEKGKDVELRCDPISGHTALYWYRQSLGQGLEFLIYFQGNSAPDKSGLPSDRFSAERTGGSVSTLTIQRTQQEDSAVYLCASSFKAGDNSPLHFGNGTRLTVT.

CDR3 sequence reads: CARQGAQAFF. In DNA, the CDR3 is TGTGCCAGGCAGGGGGCGCAGGCTTTCTTT. This chain joins TRBV5-3 and TRBJ1-1; TRBD1 aligns across 8 bases. TRBV5-3 carries the ORF label, with uncertain function. Trimming removed 8 bases from V and 11 bases from J; junction bases left unmatched: 5. The CDR3 is made up of 10 amino acids.

The chain couples TRBV11-2 to TRBJ1-2; possibly TRBD1 for D (6 bases). In germline, CDR1 is SGHAT, CDR2 FQNNGV. Deletions cut 1 base from V and 3 bases from J, with 24 bases between. The length of the CDR3 is 19 residues. CDR3 sequence (DNA): TGTGCCAGCAGCTTAGCCCCCGGGACACGGAAACTCCCTTACTATGGCTACACCTTC. It yields the protein CASSLAPGTRKLPYYGYTF. Looking up the rest from reference TRBV11-2 and TRBJ1-2 gives the full variable domain: EAGVAQSPRYKIIEKRQSVAFWCNPISGHATLYWYQQILGQGPKLLIQFQNNGVVDDSQLPKDRFSAERLKGVDSTLKIQPAKLEDSAVYLCASSLAPGTRKLPYYGYTFGSGTRLTVV.